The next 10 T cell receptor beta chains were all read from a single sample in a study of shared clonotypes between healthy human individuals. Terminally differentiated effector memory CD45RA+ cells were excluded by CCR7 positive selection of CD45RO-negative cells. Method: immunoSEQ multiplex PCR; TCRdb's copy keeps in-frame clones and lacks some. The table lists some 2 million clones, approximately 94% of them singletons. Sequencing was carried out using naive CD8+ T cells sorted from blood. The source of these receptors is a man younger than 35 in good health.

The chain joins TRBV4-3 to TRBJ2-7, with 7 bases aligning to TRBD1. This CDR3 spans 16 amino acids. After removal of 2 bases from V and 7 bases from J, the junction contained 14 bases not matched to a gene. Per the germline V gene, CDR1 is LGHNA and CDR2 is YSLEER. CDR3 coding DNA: TGCGCCAGCAGCCAATATAGTGTTGAAGGACAGGCTGAGCAGTACTTC. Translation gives CASSQYSVEGQAEQYF.

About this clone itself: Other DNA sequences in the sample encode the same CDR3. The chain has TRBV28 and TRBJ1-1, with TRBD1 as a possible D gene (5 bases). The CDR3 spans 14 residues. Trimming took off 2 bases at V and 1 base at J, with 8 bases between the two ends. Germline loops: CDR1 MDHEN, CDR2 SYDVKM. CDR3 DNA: TGTGCCAGCAGTTTAACGCAGGGGAACACTGAAGCTTTCTTT. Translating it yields CASSLTQGNTEAFF. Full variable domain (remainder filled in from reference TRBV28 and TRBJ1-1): DVKVTQSSRYLVKRTGEKVFLECVQDMDHENMFWYRQDPGLGLRLIYFSYDVKMKEKGDIPEGYSVSREKKERFSLILESASTNQTSMYLCASSLTQGNTEAFFGQGTRLTVV.

The CDR3 nucleotides are TGTGCCAGCAGCTTAGACCGGACAGGGCGTGAAAAACTGTTTTTT. It is translated as CASSLDRTGREKLFF. The V call is TRBV7-9, the J call TRBJ1-4, with TRBD1 matching over 8 bases. Germline V gene data show CDR1 as SEHNR and CDR2 as FQNEAQ (reference sequence). This CDR3 contains 15 residues. J lost 7 bases, V lost 1 base, and 5 bases had no gene match.

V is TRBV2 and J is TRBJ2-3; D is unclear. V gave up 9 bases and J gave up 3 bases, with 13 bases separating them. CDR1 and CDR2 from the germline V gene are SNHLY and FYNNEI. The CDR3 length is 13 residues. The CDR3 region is CARVGRGTDTQYF. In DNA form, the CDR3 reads TGTGCCAGGGTCGGGCGTGGGACAGATACGCAGTATTTT.

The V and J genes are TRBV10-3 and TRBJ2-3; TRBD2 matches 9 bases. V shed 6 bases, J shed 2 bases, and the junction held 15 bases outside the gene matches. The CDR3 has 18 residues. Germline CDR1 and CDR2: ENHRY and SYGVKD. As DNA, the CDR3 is TGTGCCATCAGCCCGACCGAATCGGCGGGAGGGAACACAGATACGCAGTATTTT. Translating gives CAISPTESAGGNTDTQYF.

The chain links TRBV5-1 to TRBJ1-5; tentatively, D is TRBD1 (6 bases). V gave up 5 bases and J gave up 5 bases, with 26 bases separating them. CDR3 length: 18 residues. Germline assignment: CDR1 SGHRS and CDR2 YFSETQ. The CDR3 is CASRSGQGFPQPDQPQHF. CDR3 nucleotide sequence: TGCGCCAGCAGGTCCGGTCAGGGGTTCCCCCAGCCGGATCAGCCCCAGCATTTT.

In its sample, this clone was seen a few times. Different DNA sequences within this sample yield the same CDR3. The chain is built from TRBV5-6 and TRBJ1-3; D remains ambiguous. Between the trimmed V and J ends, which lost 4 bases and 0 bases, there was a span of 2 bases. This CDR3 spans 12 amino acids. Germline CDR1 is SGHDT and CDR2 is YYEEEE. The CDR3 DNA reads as TGTGCCAGCAGCCTCTCTGGAAACACCATATATTTT. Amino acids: CASSLSGNTIYF.

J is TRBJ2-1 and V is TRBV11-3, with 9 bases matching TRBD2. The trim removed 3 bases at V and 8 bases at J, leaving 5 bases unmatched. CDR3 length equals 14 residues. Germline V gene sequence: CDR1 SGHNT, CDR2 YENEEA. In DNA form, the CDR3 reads TGTGCCAGCAGCTTTGCGGGGGGGCGATATGAGCAGTTCTTC. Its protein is CASSFAGGRYEQFF.

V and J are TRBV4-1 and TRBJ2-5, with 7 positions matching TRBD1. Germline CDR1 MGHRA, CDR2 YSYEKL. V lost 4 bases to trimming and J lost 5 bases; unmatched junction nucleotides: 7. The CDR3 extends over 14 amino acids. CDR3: CASSLRQGMETQYF. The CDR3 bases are TGCGCCAGCAGCCTTCGACAGGGAATGGAGACCCAGTACTTC.

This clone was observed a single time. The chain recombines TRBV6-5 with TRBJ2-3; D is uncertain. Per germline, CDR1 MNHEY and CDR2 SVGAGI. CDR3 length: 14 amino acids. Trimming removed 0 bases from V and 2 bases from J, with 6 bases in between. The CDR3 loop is CASSYSAATDTQYF. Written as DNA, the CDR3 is TGTGCCAGCAGTTACTCGGCAGCCACAGATACGCAGTATTTT.